This T cell receptor beta chain stems from a study of blood T cells in healthy people across ages. With a J-beta primer mix and a sample-barcoded 5' primer, a second PCR ran about 7 to 12 cycles. Each CDR3 protein is one row after TCRdb ran MiXCR on the 5' RACE reads. The table has around 800,000 distinct CDR3 sequences, around 24% seen once. The CDR3 loop spans 14 amino acids. Trimming pared 5 bases from V and 4 bases from J, leaving 11 bases between. Germline values: CDR1 MNHEY, CDR2 SVGAGI. The data were also submitted as part of a second study, on T cells of mothers and their children. This second study says: Every microgram of extracted RNA entered cDNA synthesis, around 1.4 ug per 15 ul.

Material: blood. The V gene is TRBV6-5, the J gene TRBJ2-2; D not resolved. This TCR derives from a boy aged 5-17 years in good health. The CDR3 DNA reads TGTGCCAGCAGTCTGGCTCACTTCACCGGGGAGCTGTTTTTT. Its translation is CASSLAHFTGELFF.